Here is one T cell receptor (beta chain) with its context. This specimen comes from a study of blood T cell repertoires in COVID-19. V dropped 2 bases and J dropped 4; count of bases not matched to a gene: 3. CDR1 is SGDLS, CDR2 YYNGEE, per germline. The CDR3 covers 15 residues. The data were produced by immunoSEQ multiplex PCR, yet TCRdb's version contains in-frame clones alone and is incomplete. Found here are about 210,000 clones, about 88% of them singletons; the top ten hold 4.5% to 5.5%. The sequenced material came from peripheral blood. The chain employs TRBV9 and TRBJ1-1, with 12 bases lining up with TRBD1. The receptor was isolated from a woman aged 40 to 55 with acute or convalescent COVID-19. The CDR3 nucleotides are TGTGCCAGCAGCGTGGAGGGACAGGGGGCCACTGAAGCTTTCTTT. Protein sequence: CASSVEGQGATEAFF.